This T cell receptor beta chain is drawn from a study of blood T cell repertoires in COVID-19. In the study overall: Samples came from the United States, Italy and Spain, spanning acute and convalescent COVID-19. In each case, the material was cDNA or gDNA derived from T cells, B-cell-depleted T cells, or PBMCs.

V dropped 6 bases and J dropped 6 bases, with 18 bases sitting between them. Germline V gives CDR1 SNHLY, CDR2 FYNNEI. CDR3 length equals 14 residues. How the authors handled the data: Nucleated cell counts were estimated from reference gene primer amplification. Sequenced by immunoSEQ multiplex PCR; TCRdb stores in-frame clones only, minus some. From that table come the V and J calls and clone size; the DNA was used to work out D and trimming. The profile shows over 50,000 clones, around 72% of them singletons. Sequenced input: peripheral blood. The clonotype comes from a human donor with active or convalescent COVID-19. The donor label of this sample is uncertain. The chain couples TRBV2 to TRBJ2-7; tentatively, D is TRBD1 (6 bases). CDR3 protein: CASRNRAALGEQYF. CDR3 DNA sequence: TGTGCCAGCAGGAACAGGGCCGCTTTGGGCGAGCAGTACTTC.